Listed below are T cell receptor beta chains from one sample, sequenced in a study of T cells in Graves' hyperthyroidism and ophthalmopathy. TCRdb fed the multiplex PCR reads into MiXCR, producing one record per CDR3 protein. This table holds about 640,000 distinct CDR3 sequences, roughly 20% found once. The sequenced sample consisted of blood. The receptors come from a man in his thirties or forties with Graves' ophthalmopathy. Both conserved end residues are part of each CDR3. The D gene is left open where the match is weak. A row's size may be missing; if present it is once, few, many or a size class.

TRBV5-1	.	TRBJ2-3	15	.	CASRTGGPSTDTQYF	TGCGCCAGCAGAACGGGGGGCCCTAGCACAGATACGCAGTATTTT
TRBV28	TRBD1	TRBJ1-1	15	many	CASSQRQGRATEAFF	TGTGCCAGCAGTCAAAGACAGGGACGAGCTACTGAAGCTTTCTTT
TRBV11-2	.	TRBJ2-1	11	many	CASSLEDEQFF	TGTGCCAGCAGCTTAGAGGATGAGCAGTTCTTC
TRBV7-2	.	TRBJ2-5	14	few	CASSSGTYQETQYF	TGTGCCAGCAGCTCCGGGACTTACCAAGAGACCCAGTACTTC
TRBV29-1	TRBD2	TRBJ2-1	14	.	CSVLGLAGNNEQFF	TGCAGCGTATTGGGACTAGCGGGAAACAATGAGCAGTTCTTC
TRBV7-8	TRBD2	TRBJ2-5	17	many	CASSSRFTSARQETQYF	TGTGCCAGCAGCTCCCGCTTCACTAGCGCGCGCCAAGAGACCCAGTACTTC
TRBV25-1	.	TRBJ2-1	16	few	CASSEKAGTFYNEQFF	TGTGCCAGCAGTGAAAAGGCCGGGACATTCTACAATGAGCAGTTCTTC
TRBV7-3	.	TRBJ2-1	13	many	CASSLGGLNEQFF	TGTGCCAGCAGCTTAGGAGGACTCAATGAGCAGTTCTTC
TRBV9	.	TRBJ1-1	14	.	CASSDADTDTEAFF	TGTGCCAGCAGCGACGCGGATACGGACACTGAAGCTTTCTTT
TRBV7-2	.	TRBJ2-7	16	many	CASSLGPRESSYEQYF	TGTGCCAGCAGCTTAGGTCCCAGGGAATCTTCCTACGAGCAGTACTTC